Listed here is a single T cell receptor (beta chain). Its antigen is currently unknown. The PCR contained 60 Vbeta and 13 Jbeta primers. Sequencing used immunoSEQ multiplex PCR; TCRdb keeps in-frame clones, though not all of them. This table has roughly 77,000 clones, nearly 80% appearing once. This sample was taken from a study of cytomegalovirus exposure and HLA in healthy donors. Findings and limits, study-wide: A highly shared variant cluster was judged a likely technical artifact. Association of a missense DCLRE1C variant with TCR beta V- and J-gene trimming was reported in a later analysis. Through in vitro validation, three CMV-associated chains were shown to be specific for CMV antigens. TCR sequences were mostly rare, though some public TCRs occurred in many donors.

Per the germline V gene, CDR1 is MNHEY and CDR2 is SVGAGI. Germline trimming cut 6 bases from V and 5 bases from J; bases unmatched to any gene: 11. The CDR3 runs to 15 residues. The receptor comes from a man aged 35 to 55 in good health and CMV-seronegative. V gene TRBV6-5 combines with J gene TRBJ1-2; 8 bases match TRBD1. Sequencing was performed on PBMCs. The CDR3 nucleotides are TGTGCCAGCAGCCAGGGGGCCGGTTATAATTATGGCTACACCTTC. Protein: CASSQGAGYNYGYTF.